The entry below describes one T cell receptor (beta chain). Once RNA had been extracted, it was reverse transcribed into cDNA to act as the sequencing template. TCRdb's table, derived via immunoSEQ multiplex PCR, lists solely in-frame clones and lacks some. Altogether some 110,000 clones are present, around 50% being singletons, with the ten largest covering more than 10%. This sample was included in a study of CD8+ T cells in alopecia areata. Treatment defined: oral pan-JAK inhibitor, 5-10 mg twice daily. V lost 4 bases, J lost 6 bases, and 14 bases lay in between. The CDR3 runs 14 residues. From germline, CDR1 is MNHEY and CDR2 SVGAGI.

This sequence was found in a human donor with alopecia areata. The gene calls are TRBV6-5 and TRBJ2-3; D is possibly TRBD1 or TRBD2 (6 bases each). The sample here was CD8+ T cells sorted from blood, taken at week 24, from a patient treated with tofacitinib. The CDR3 reads CASSFTGGVDTQYF. In nucleotides, the CDR3 is TGTGCCAGCAGTTTTACCGGGGGCGTTGATACGCAGTATTTT.